The next 21 T cell receptor beta chains were all read from a single sample in a study of blood T cell repertoires in COVID-19. TCRdb's copy holds only in-frame clones and misses some; the assay was immunoSEQ multiplex PCR. The sample lists about 260,000 clones, 75% to 90% occurring once. The source material was peripheral blood. The receptors stem from a woman between 50 and 59 years old who had recovered from COVID-19.

V and J are TRBV28 and TRBJ1-1, with 9 nucleotides matching TRBD1. The germline V gene encodes CDR1 MDHEN and CDR2 SYDVKM. The ends lost 3 bases at V and 5 bases at J; junction bases unmatched: 13. The CDR3 is 17 residues long. CDR3 nucleotide sequence: TGTGCCAGCAGTTTGTTCAACCTCGGACAGGGGAGGACTGAAGCTTTCTTT. Protein sequence: CASSLFNLGQGRTEAFF.

J is TRBJ2-1 and V is TRBV7-2; weak D call: TRBD1 (6 bases). V shed 2 bases and J shed 7 bases, with 9 bases lying between them. In germline, CDR1 is SGHTA, CDR2 FQGNSA. The CDR3 consists of 13 residues. CDR3 loop: CASSLLQGNEQFF. In nucleotides, the CDR3 is TGTGCCAGCAGCTTACTACAGGGAAATGAGCAGTTCTTC.

The J gene is TRBJ1-1, the V gene TRBV7-3; maybe TRBD1 (6 bases). The V end lost 4 bases, the J end lost 2 bases, and 11 bases lay between the germline ends. The CDR3 consists of 14 residues. From germline, CDR1 is SGHTA and CDR2 FQGTGA. CDR3 bases: TGTGCCAGCAGCTCACAGGGCCTCAACACTGAAGCTTTCTTT. Protein product: CASSSQGLNTEAFF.

Points on this clone: Within the sample, other DNA sequences also encode this same CDR3. V is TRBV12-3 or TRBV12-4 and J is TRBJ2-7; D may be TRBD2 (6 bases). The V end was cut by 3 bases, the J end by 6 bases, with 9 bases between. The CDR3 is 12 residues long. The CDR3 sequence is CASSFGGGEQYF. DNA of the CDR3: TGTGCCAGCAGTTTTGGGGGAGGCGAGCAGTACTTC.

The V gene is TRBV7-8, the J gene TRBJ1-1; TRBD1 agrees at 10 bases. V was pared by 5 bases and J by 2 bases, with 8 bases of the junction left unmatched. This CDR3 contains 16 residues. Germline V gene lookup returns CDR1 SGHVS and CDR2 FQNEAQ. CDR3 sequence (DNA): TGTGCCAGCAGCATTAGACAGGGGGCCGATAACACTGAAGCTTTCTTT. It translates to CASSIRQGADNTEAFF.

The J gene is TRBJ1-1, the V gene TRBV11-3; tentative D call: TRBD1 (6 bases). The germline V gene encodes CDR1 SGHNT and CDR2 YENEEA. V shed 4 bases and J shed 1 base, with 7 bases lying between them. This CDR3 is 13 amino acids long. The CDR3 DNA sequence: TGTGCCAGCAGCTCCAGGGGGAACACTGAAGCTTTCTTT. Its translation is CASSSRGNTEAFF.

This chain joins TRBV5-4 and TRBJ2-7; D is perhaps TRBD2 (7 bases). Trimming stripped 5 bases from V and 6 bases from J, with 18 bases between. The CDR3 sequence is 14 residues long. Germline-derived CDR1 and CDR2 are SGHNT and YYREEE (reference sequence). The CDR3 loop is CASSAGTRGGEQYF. The CDR3 nucleotides read TGTGCCAGCAGTGCCGGGACACGCGGGGGCGAGCAGTACTTC.

This chain uses TRBV28 with TRBJ2-2, with 8 positions matching TRBD1. V lost 6 bases, J lost 4 bases, and 7 bases stayed unmatched. This CDR3 spans 15 amino acids. In germline, CDR1 is MDHEN, CDR2 SYDVKM. The CDR3 protein is CASRRGQVGTGELFF. The CDR3 region has the DNA TGTGCCAGCAGACGGGGACAGGTTGGCACCGGGGAGCTGTTTTTT.

This chain connects TRBV6-1 to TRBJ1-1; D not resolved. Germline CDR1 is MNHNS and CDR2 is SASEGT. The ends were cut back, 1 base at V and 10 bases at J, with 13 bases in the middle. The CDR3 is 13 residues long. The CDR3 region has the DNA TGTGCCAGCAGTGAAGAAATGCATGGCGGAGCTTTCTTT. It codes for CASSEEMHGGAFF.

The chain carries TRBV7-2 and TRBJ2-6; 9 nucleotides line up with TRBD1. CDR1 and CDR2 from the germline V gene are SGHTA and FQGNSA. The CDR3 spans 19 residues. V lost 4 bases to trimming and J lost 1 base; unmatched junction nucleotides: 11. The CDR3 loop reads CASSSPGTGTASGANVLTF. Written as DNA, the CDR3 is TGTGCCAGCAGCTCCCCAGGGACAGGGACCGCTTCTGGGGCCAACGTCCTGACTTTC.

This chain connects TRBV4-1 to TRBJ1-2, with 11 bases lining up with TRBD1. In germline, CDR1 is MGHRA, CDR2 YSYEKL. The junction had 3 bases not matched to a gene; V was cut back by 0 bases and J by 6 bases. This CDR3 spans 15 amino acids. CDR3 in amino acids: CASSQDKGQGDGYTF. CDR3 nucleotides: TGCGCCAGCAGCCAAGATAAGGGACAGGGGGATGGCTACACCTTC.

V and J are TRBV6-2 or TRBV6-3 and TRBJ2-2; 8 nucleotides line up with TRBD1. CDR1 and CDR2 from the germline V gene are MNHEY and SVGEGT. The CDR3 runs 16 residues. The V and J ends lost 3 bases and 1 base, in that order; junction bases with no gene match: 4. CDR3 loop: CASSYSGQGNTGELFF. The CDR3 bases are TGTGCCAGCAGTTATTCTGGACAGGGGAACACCGGGGAGCTGTTTTTT.

The V call is TRBV18, the J call TRBJ2-2; 10 nucleotides match TRBD2. The V gene's germline CDR1 is KGHSH and CDR2 LQKENI. The CDR3 is made up of 17 amino acids. The V segment lost 3 bases and the J segment 0 bases; nucleotides outside the gene matches: 4. The CDR3 nucleotides are TGTGCCAGCTCACCGCTGACTAGCGGGTCGAACACCGGGGAGCTGTTTTTT. This translates into CASSPLTSGSNTGELFF.

The chain is built from TRBV30 and TRBJ2-7; D is unresolved. The CDR3 has 13 residues. The germline CDR1 and CDR2 sequences are GTSNPN and SVGIG (reference sequence). Trimming took 1 base from V and 2 from J, leaving 9 bases between them. For the CDR3, the DNA is TGTGCCTGGAGTGGACACTTACCCTACGAGCAGTACTTC. Its translation is CAWSGHLPYEQYF.

This chain links TRBV5-6 with TRBJ2-7; 11 bases are shared with TRBD2. CDR3 length: 18 residues. Looked up from germline, CDR1 is SGHDT and CDR2 is YYEEEE. Trimming at V came to 0 bases and at J to 5 bases, leaving 13 bases not matched to a gene. The CDR3 sequence is CASSLGYLAGGPSDEQYF. The CDR3 DNA follows: TGTGCCAGCAGCTTGGGATATTTAGCGGGAGGGCCCTCAGACGAGCAGTACTTC.

This rearrangement joins TRBV11-1 to TRBJ2-3, with TRBD1 matching over 9 bases. After removal of 3 bases from V and 2 bases from J, the junction contained 3 bases not matched to a gene. Germline values: CDR1 SGHAT, CDR2 FQDESV (reference sequence). The CDR3 contains 15 residues. Here the CDR3 reads CASSLGQGFTDTQYF. CDR3 DNA sequence: TGTGCCAGCAGCTTGGGACAGGGTTTCACAGATACGCAGTATTTT.

V gene TRBV18 combines with J gene TRBJ1-6, with 7 bases that match TRBD1. Germline-derived CDR1 and CDR2 are KGHSH and LQKENI. The CDR3 loop spans 11 amino acids. CDR3 residues: CPDRVESPLHF. CDR3 coding DNA: TGTCCAGACAGGGTGGAATCACCCCTCCACTTT.

This sequence joins TRBV15 and TRBJ2-3; a weak D match, TRBD1 (5 bases). The V gene lost 6 bases and the J gene lost 0 bases, with 10 bases spanning the gap. The CDR3 loop spans 14 amino acids. CDR1 and CDR2 from the germline V gene are LNHNV and YYDKDF (reference sequence). For the CDR3, the DNA is TGTGCCACCAGTGCTCCAGGGAGCACAGATACGCAGTATTTT. The encoded protein is CATSAPGSTDTQYF.

This chain uses TRBV29-1 with TRBJ2-4; 8 positions match TRBD1. CDR3 length equals 17 residues. Per the germline V gene, CDR1 is SQVTM and CDR2 is ANQGSEA. The trim removed 4 bases at V and 2 bases at J, leaving 13 bases unmatched. CDR3 loop: CSVAGAGGVRTKNIQYF. The CDR3 DNA is TGCAGCGTTGCCGGGGCAGGGGGCGTTCGAACCAAAAACATTCAGTACTTC.

This clone was observed once. The V gene is TRBV6-2 or TRBV6-3, the J gene TRBJ1-3; 11 bases line up with TRBD1. Germline V lookup: CDR1 MNHEY, CDR2 SVGEGT. Losses at the gene ends were 6 bases for V and 7 bases for J; bases not matched to a gene: 8. This CDR3 region has 15 residues. CDR3 nucleotide sequence: TGTGCCAGCAGCCCATGGACAGGGGGCGGCAACACCATATATTTT. Protein: CASSPWTGGGNTIYF.

This CDR3 reads CASSVGDIAGFADTQYF. CDR3 DNA sequence: TGTGCCAGCAGCGTAGGAGACATAGCGGGATTCGCAGATACGCAGTATTTT. The chain links TRBV9 to TRBJ2-3; 8 nucleotides align to TRBD2. The length of the CDR3 is 17 residues. V lost 0 bases, J lost 4 bases, and 10 bases stayed unmatched. The germline V gene encodes CDR1 SGDLS and CDR2 YYNGEE.